This TCR beta chain was obtained from a study of CD8 T cells in Susac syndrome (dated by TCRdb to between 2019 and 2020). The study in broad terms: Repertoire sequencing was used to test whether CD8+ T cell activation and differentiation in Susac syndrome was antigen driven. The study compared CD8+ T cell repertoire clonality among over 9 healthy donors, approximately 14 Susac syndrome patients and roughly 16 multiple sclerosis patients.

A remark on this clonotype: Its specific antigen is unknown. Qualities for individual bases were not recorded, and no much larger clone is one base off.

The germline ends are 9 bases apart after V is trimmed by 0 bases and J by 4 bases. The germline V gene gives CDR1 as MGHRA and CDR2 as YSYEKL. The CDR3 spans 15 residues, from the cysteine through the phenylalanine. CDR3 DNA is the only sequence kept; it has 45 bases, read in frame from the first base. General conclusions and limits of the study: The TCR sequencing and HLA analysis was acknowledged to have included a relatively small number of individuals.

Peripheral blood CD8+ and CD4+ T cells from healthy donors, Susac syndrome patients and multiple sclerosis patients were profiled using high-throughput TCR beta sequencing. Multiple sclerosis controls were treatment-naive patients with stable or active relapsing-remitting disease fulfilling revised McDonald criteria. CD8+ TEMRA cells were enriched by FACS, while bulk CD8+ and CD4+ T cells were purified by magnetic negative isolation. Blood was drawn into EDTA tubes, processed within 24 hours, and PBMCs were isolated by density gradient centrifugation. PBMCs intended for TCR sequencing were cryopreserved in liquid nitrogen and thawed later in a water bath at 37 degrees C. Purity of sorted or isolated CD4+, CD8+ and CD8+ TEMRA cells was at least 90%. RNA was extracted using the RNeasy kit, and about 0.45 to 1 ug of the RNA was reverse transcribed with random hexamers. The immunoSEQ multiplex PCR assay, covering 54 Vbeta and 13 Jbeta segments, was used to amplify TCR beta CDR3 regions. PCR amplification bias was corrected by using a synthetic template baseline for primer optimization and computational correction. Per the authors' processing: Reads were annotated to V, D and J genes per IMGT and analyzed with immunoSEQ Analyzer, keeping only productive sequences. Clonality was calculated as one minus the Shannon entropy normalized by log2 of the number of productive unique sequences. For each patient and control, public and private clones were evaluated within the 100 most prevalent clones. Clones were defined as Susac-specific when absent from the healthy and MS cohorts, from approximately 970 published viral clones and from other ImmuneACCESS disease sequences. TCRdb applied fastp at Q25 and MiXCR to the public reads, then kept only in-frame beta chains. Every distinct CDR3 protein forms one entry, paired with its most common genes and DNA. TCRdb's processing, not the study's, gives the V and J calls here. The sample has approximately 130,000 distinct CDR3 sequences on record, about 90% of them singletons. 0.24% of the sample is in the top ten clones.

The sequence joins TRBV4-1 to TRBJ2-2; the D gene cannot be named for sure. Material: CD8+ T cells from PBMCs. The receptor was isolated from a human donor with multiple sclerosis. The DNA sequence is TGCGCCAGCAGCCAAGATGAAGGCAGCACCGGGGAGCTGTTTTTT. This encodes CASSQDEGSTGELFF.